The 25 T cell receptor beta chains given below trace back to one sample, sequenced in a study of shared clonotypes between healthy human individuals. Only in-frame clones appear in the TCRdb table, and some are missing; sequencing was by immunoSEQ multiplex PCR. The sample includes roughly 1,100,000 clones, about 76% of them seen just once. The sequenced sample was memory CD4+ T cells sorted from blood. The subset was: CD45RA-negative fraction. Receptors were obtained from a man aged 18 to 35 in good health.

The gene calls are TRBV7-2 and TRBJ2-3; no clear D. Germline CDR1 and CDR2: SGHTA and FQGNSA. The CDR3 extends over 16 amino acids. The ends were cut back, 1 base at V and 2 bases at J, with 13 bases in the middle. The CDR3 reads CASSLELLSPTDTQYF. The CDR3 DNA reads TGTGCCAGCAGCTTAGAGCTTTTGAGCCCCACAGATACGCAGTATTTT.

This clone showed up just a few times. The sample holds other DNA sequences that translate to the same CDR3. J is TRBJ1-1 and V is TRBV30; 7 bases agree with TRBD1. The V and J ends lost 2 bases and 1 base, in that order; junction bases with no gene match: 1. CDR3 length equals 13 residues. Germline-derived CDR1 and CDR2 are GTSNPN and SVGIG (reference sequence). CDR3 sequence (DNA): TGTGCCTGGAGTCGGACAGGGAACACTGAAGCTTTCTTT. Translation gives CAWSRTGNTEAFF.

The chain combines TRBV5-1 with TRBJ2-7; TRBD2 matches 13 bases. After removal of 5 bases from V and 4 bases from J, the junction contained 3 bases not matched to a gene. Germline V gene data show CDR1 as SGHRS and CDR2 as YFSETQ. The CDR3 is 14 residues long. This CDR3 is CASSGTSGKYEQYF. CDR3 nucleotides: TGCGCCAGCAGTGGGACTAGCGGGAAATACGAGCAGTACTTC.

The chain combines TRBV6-5 with TRBJ1-2, with unresolved D. Germline CDR1 is MNHEY and CDR2 is SVGAGI. The CDR3 is 16 amino acids. Trimming left V 0 bases short and J 4 bases short, with 15 bases between. As DNA, the CDR3 is TGTGCCAGCAGTTACTCGAGTTGGGAGGGCGCCTATGGCTACACCTTC. Translated, it gives CASSYSSWEGAYGYTF.

V gene TRBV11-2 combines with J gene TRBJ2-2, with D unclear. The CDR3 sequence is 13 residues long. Trimming stripped 4 bases from V and 4 bases from J, with 7 bases between. Germline assignment: CDR1 SGHAT and CDR2 FQNNGV. The CDR3 DNA reads TGTGCCAGCAGCTGGAGTACCACCGGGGAGCTGTTTTTT. This sequence encodes CASSWSTTGELFF.

V gene TRBV6-1 combines with J gene TRBJ2-5; D perhaps matches TRBD1 (6 bases). The CDR3 runs to 13 residues. Trimming cost V 5 bases and J 4 bases, with 11 bases left between them. Germline CDR1 reads MNHNS; CDR2 reads SASEGT. The CDR3 DNA reads as TGTGCCAGCAGTAGTGCAGGGGTAGAGACCCAGTACTTC. Protein sequence: CASSSAGVETQYF.

This clone was recorded once. V usage is TRBV19 and J usage is TRBJ1-6, with a weak D call TRBD1 (6 bases). The CDR3 loop spans 15 amino acids. Trimming pared 5 bases from V and 6 bases from J, leaving 14 bases between. The germline CDR1 and CDR2 sequences are LNHDA and SQIVND (reference sequence). This CDR3 is CASSLGAPGNSPLHF. Here the CDR3 DNA reads TGTGCCAGTAGTTTGGGGGCGCCGGGTAATTCACCCCTCCACTTT.

This clone came up a few times. For the CDR3, the DNA is TGTGCCAGCTCATCCAGGGGTTACGAGCAGTACTTC. It codes for CASSSRGYEQYF. The chain employs TRBV18 and TRBJ2-7; D is perhaps TRBD1 (6 bases). This CDR3 region has 12 residues. The ends were cut back, 5 bases at V and 4 bases at J, with 9 bases in the middle. Germline loops: CDR1 KGHSH, CDR2 LQKENI.

This clone is a singleton in its sample. The chain is built from TRBV6-1 and TRBJ1-1; D ambiguous. The CDR3 has 14 amino acids. The V gene lost 5 bases and the J gene lost 5 bases, with 15 bases spanning the gap. Per the germline V gene, CDR1 is MNHNS and CDR2 is SASEGT. CDR3 in DNA: TGTGCCAGCAGTAATGACCCTCTGGGAACTGAAGCTTTCTTT. It yields the protein CASSNDPLGTEAFF.

The V and J genes are TRBV5-4 and TRBJ1-1; possibly TRBD1 for D (5 bases). The CDR3 sequence is 16 residues long. V gave up 3 bases and J gave up 6 bases, with 21 bases separating them. Germline V gene sequence: CDR1 SGHNT, CDR2 YYREEE (reference sequence). This CDR3 reads CASSSNPATVSSEAFF. CDR3 bases: TGTGCCAGCAGCTCAAACCCGGCGACAGTCAGCTCTGAAGCTTTCTTT.

This clone was seen a few times. The gene calls are TRBV18 and TRBJ1-2; maybe TRBD1 (6 bases). The CDR3 has 14 residues. Deletions cut 3 bases from V and 4 bases from J, with 12 bases between. In germline, CDR1 is KGHSH, CDR2 LQKENI. The CDR3 loop reads CASSPDSSFYGYTF. The CDR3, as DNA: TGTGCCAGCTCACCGGACAGCTCCTTCTATGGCTACACCTTC. Using reference TRBV18 and TRBJ1-2 for the parts outside the CDR3, the full variable domain is NAGVMQNPRHLVRRRGQEARLRCSPMKGHSHVYWYRQLPEEGLKFMVYLQKENIIDESGMPKERFSAEFPKEGPSILRIQQVVRGDSAAYFCASSPDSSFYGYTFGSGTRLTVV.

J is TRBJ1-4 and V is TRBV6-1, with D maybe TRBD1 (5 bases). Trimming took off 2 bases at V and 4 bases at J, with 8 bases between the two ends. The CDR3 has 14 amino acids. Germline V CDR1 and CDR2: MNHNS, SASEGT. For the CDR3, the DNA is TGTGCCAGCAGTGAAAGAGGGGTTAATGAAAAACTGTTTTTT. It specifies CASSERGVNEKLFF.

This clone was seen only a few times. This specimen includes other DNA sequences encoding the same CDR3. This rearrangement joins TRBV5-1 to TRBJ2-3; 12 nucleotides align to TRBD1. The germline gives CDR1 SGHRS, CDR2 YFSETQ. This CDR3 is built from 15 residues. Losses at the gene ends were 0 bases for V and 5 bases for J; bases not matched to a gene: 1. CDR3 in DNA: TGCGCCAGCAGCTTGGGGGACAGGGGGCGAGATACGCAGTATTTT. Amino acids: CASSLGDRGRDTQYF.

J is TRBJ1-3 and V is TRBV7-2; D gene uncertain. V shed 5 bases and J shed 0 bases, with 11 bases lying between them. The CDR3 has 15 residues. Germline-derived CDR1 and CDR2 are SGHTA and FQGNSA. DNA of the CDR3: TGTGCCAGCAGCCCGAGGCCGGACTCTGGAAACACCATATATTTT. This gives the protein CASSPRPDSGNTIYF.

This chain connects TRBV27 to TRBJ1-6; the match to TRBD1 covers 7 bases. The J segment lost 10 bases and the V segment lost 2 bases, leaving 5 bases of the junction unmatched. Germline lookup yields CDR1 MNHEY and CDR2 SMNVEV (reference sequence). The CDR3 sequence is 14 residues long. The CDR3 region has the DNA TGTGCCAGCAGTTTAGAGGGGGCTCAATCACCCCTCCACTTT. It codes for CASSLEGAQSPLHF.

The genes are TRBV4-3 and TRBJ2-7; the D gene is possibly TRBD1 (6 bases). Germline CDR1 LGHNA, CDR2 YSLEER. CDR3 length: 10 residues. CDR3: CVQGYYEQYF. CDR3 sequence (DNA): TGCGTCCAGGGGTACTACGAGCAGTACTTC.

This rearrangement joins TRBV7-9 to TRBJ2-1; D is perhaps TRBD1 (5 bases). Germline CDR1 reads SEHNR; CDR2 reads FQNEAQ (reference sequence). The CDR3 runs to 16 residues. V was shortened by 5 bases and J by 4 bases, with 18 bases between the two germline ends. The CDR3 spells CASSQRTLLGYNEQFF. The CDR3 DNA follows: TGTGCCAGCAGCCAACGGACACTCCTCGGGTACAATGAGCAGTTCTTC.

The rearrangement uses TRBV18 and TRBJ2-2; possible D gene TRBD1, 7 bases. The CDR3 contains 17 residues. The V end lost 4 bases, the J end lost 0 bases, and 15 bases lay between the germline ends. Germline V lookup: CDR1 KGHSH, CDR2 LQKENI. CDR3 nucleotide sequence: TGTGCCAGCTCACAACGGAGGGGGCCATCGAACACCGGGGAGCTGTTTTTT. Its protein is CASSQRRGPSNTGELFF.

The V call is TRBV10-1, the J call TRBJ2-3; 12 nucleotides line up with TRBD2. Germline CDR1 WNHNN, CDR2 SYGVQD (reference sequence). Germline trimming cut 0 bases from V and 5 bases from J; bases unmatched to any gene: 6. The CDR3 length is 17 residues. CDR3 loop: CASSESVTSGRRDTQYF. The CDR3 DNA reads TGCGCCAGCAGTGAGTCGGTGACTAGCGGGAGAAGAGATACGCAGTATTTT.

The chain combines TRBV6-5 with TRBJ2-1; 9 bases fit TRBD1. Germline CDR1 and CDR2: MNHEY and SVGAGI. The CDR3 length is 15 residues. With 6 bases clipped from V and 2 bases from J, the junction kept 5 bases outside the gene matches. Written as DNA, the CDR3 is TGTGCCAGCAGCCTGACAGGGGGAACCTACAATGAGCAGTTCTTC. Amino acid sequence: CASSLTGGTYNEQFF.

V is TRBV5-6 and J is TRBJ2-6; perhaps TRBD2 as D (6 bases). CDR3 length equals 16 residues. The germline V gene encodes CDR1 SGHDT and CDR2 YYEEEE. Trimming cost V 2 bases and J 3 bases, with 12 bases left between them. DNA for the CDR3: TGTGCCAGCAGCTTTGGGGGAGGAAGTGGGGCCAACGTCCTGACTTTC. This codes for CASSFGGGSGANVLTF.

The chain couples TRBV18 to TRBJ2-7; D ambiguous. There are 14 residues in the CDR3. The V end lost 4 bases, the J end lost 2 bases, and 12 bases lay between the germline ends. CDR1 and CDR2 from the germline V gene are KGHSH and LQKENI. CDR3 sequence reads: CASSLFRQTYEQYF. In nucleotides, the CDR3 is TGTGCCAGCTCACTCTTCCGACAAACCTACGAGCAGTACTTC. The whole variable domain, remainder taken from reference TRBV18 and TRBJ2-7, is NAGVMQNPRHLVRRRGQEARLRCSPMKGHSHVYWYRQLPEEGLKFMVYLQKENIIDESGMPKERFSAEFPKEGPSILRIQQVVRGDSAAYFCASSLFRQTYEQYFGPGTRLTVT.

This chain uses TRBV7-2 with TRBJ1-4; TRBD1 agrees at 7 bases. The germline V gene encodes CDR1 SGHTA and CDR2 FQGNSA. CDR3 size: 17 residues. V lost 0 bases and J lost 8; bases outside the gene matches: 12. In DNA, the CDR3 is TGTGCCAGCAGCTTAGCCCCTTCGGCAGGGGGGCAAGAAAAACTGTTTTTT. It is translated as CASSLAPSAGGQEKLFF.

The chain combines TRBV5-6 with TRBJ1-6; D might be TRBD1 (6 bases). The germline gives CDR1 SGHDT, CDR2 YYEEEE. With 3 bases removed from V and 7 bases from J, the gap between germline ends came to 17 bases. The CDR3 length is 16 residues. CDR3 DNA: TGTGCCAGCAGCTGGACGCCGGCAGGGGTAAATTCACCCCTCCACTTT. Translated: CASSWTPAGVNSPLHF.

The V gene is TRBV5-1, the J gene TRBJ2-1; 7 nucleotides match TRBD1. The CDR3 length is 14 residues. Germline loops: CDR1 SGHRS, CDR2 YFSETQ. The V and J ends lost 0 bases and 10 bases, in that order; junction bases with no gene match: 7. CDR3: CASSLEGTAFEQFF. Written as DNA, the CDR3 is TGCGCCAGCAGCTTGGAGGGGACAGCTTTCGAGCAGTTCTTC.